The 10 T cell receptor beta chains in this list originate from one sample, sequenced in a study of T cells in Graves' hyperthyroidism and ophthalmopathy. RNA transcripts served as the template for amplifying TCR beta CDR3 regions. HTBI primers were employed in a first-round RT-PCR of the TCR CDR3. TCRdb analysed the multiplex PCR reads with MiXCR anew, one entry per CDR3 protein. Found here are around 700,000 distinct CDR3 sequences, 35% of them singletons; the top ten hold 31%. Sequenced sample: blood. The origin of the receptors is a woman aged 40 to 50 with Graves' hyperthyroidism.

Many counts were recorded for this clonotype. The chain links TRBV19 to TRBJ1-1; 8 bases match TRBD1. Looked up from germline, CDR1 is LNHDA and CDR2 is SQIVND (reference sequence). Unmatched junction bases numbered 10, after V lost 7 bases and J lost 9 bases. The CDR3 totals 13 residues. The CDR3 sequence: CASNENRGTQAFF. CDR3 sequence (DNA): TGTGCCAGTAACGAAAACAGGGGGACCCAAGCTTTCTTT.

This clonotype was found many times. The chain links TRBV20-1 to TRBJ2-2, with a tentative D call TRBD2 (5 bases). Germline V gene lookup returns CDR1 DFQATT and CDR2 SNEGSKA (reference sequence). Trimming stripped 6 bases from V and 6 bases from J, with 11 bases between. CDR3 length equals 12 residues. The CDR3 here is CSARLAAGELFF. For the CDR3, the DNA is TGCAGTGCACGTCTAGCTGCCGGGGAGCTGTTTTTT.

The CDR3 loop is CSARSDRDTSSGTQYF. CDR3 nucleotides: TGCAGTGCTAGGTCCGACCGGGACACCTCTTCTGGGACCCAGTACTTC. J is TRBJ2-5 and V is TRBV20-1; a possible D gene is TRBD1 (6 bases). Between the trimmed V and J ends, which lost 3 bases and 7 bases, there was a span of 24 bases. The CDR3 length is 16 residues. CDR1 and CDR2 (germline): DFQATT, SNEGSKA (reference sequence).

This clonotype showed up many times. The chain combines TRBV2 with TRBJ2-7; 8 bases match TRBD1. Germline assignment: CDR1 SNHLY and CDR2 FYNNEI. V lost 10 bases to trimming and J lost 5 bases; unmatched junction nucleotides: 7. The CDR3 is 12 amino acids. CDR3 nucleotides: TGTGCCATCGACGCAGGGGGCCACGAGCAGTACTTC. Translation: CAIDAGGHEQYF.

The table lists this clonotype with a count of one. The chain couples TRBV25-1 to TRBJ1-2; tentative D call: TRBD1 (6 bases). The germline V and J ends were trimmed by 8 bases and 8 bases, with 21 bases remaining between them. Per germline, CDR1 MGHDK and CDR2 SYGVNS. The CDR3 is made up of 14 amino acids. CDR3 in amino acids: CASSLGQSAPGYTF. The DNA of the CDR3 is TGTGCCAGCTCACTTGGACAGTCTGCGCCAGGCTACACCTTC.

This clonotype has more than one count but fewer than ten. CDR3 loop: CASSPVRGGRTGELFF. The CDR3 DNA is TGTGCCAGCAGCCCCGTGCGGGGGGGCCGAACCGGGGAGCTGTTTTTT. The gene calls are TRBV7-9 and TRBJ2-2; the match to TRBD2 covers 9 bases. The germline CDR1 and CDR2 sequences are SEHNR and FQNEAQ (reference sequence). The CDR3 has 16 amino acids. The V segment lost 5 bases and the J segment 5 bases; nucleotides outside the gene matches: 9. The variable domain in full, completed from reference TRBV7-9 and TRBJ2-2, reads DTGVSQNPRHKITKRGQNVTFRCDPISEHNRLYWYRQTLGQGPEFLTYFQNEAQLEKSRLLSDRFSAERPKGSFSTLEIQRTEQGDSAMYLCASSPVRGGRTGELFFGEGSRLTVL.

The chain joins TRBV7-2 to TRBJ1-6, with D tentatively TRBD1 (5 bases). Trimming left V 3 bases short and J 11 bases short, with 14 bases between. Germline V gene lookup returns CDR1 SGHTA and CDR2 FQGNSA. This CDR3 comprises 14 residues. The CDR3 DNA sequence: TGTGCCAGCAGCTTCGGGGGGGTAGGGACACCCCTCCACTTT. Encoded protein: CASSFGGVGTPLHF. Full variable domain (remainder filled in from reference TRBV7-2 and TRBJ1-6): GAGVSQSPSNKVTEKGKDVELRCDPISGHTALYWYRQSLGQGLEFLIYFQGNSAPDKSGLPSDRFSAERTGGSVSTLTIQRTQQEDSAVYLCASSFGGVGTPLHFGNGTRLTVT.

V is TRBV7-2 and J is TRBJ1-2, with D perhaps matching TRBD1 (5 bases). This CDR3 is 15 amino acids long. Germline V gives CDR1 SGHTA, CDR2 FQGNSA. V lost 5 bases and J lost 3, with 16 bases in between. The chain's CDR3 is CASSPGQGFHYGYTF. The DNA of the CDR3 is TGTGCCAGCAGCCCGGGCCAGGGATTTCACTATGGCTACACCTTC.

This clonotype was counted ten times or more. The V and J genes are TRBV11-2 and TRBJ2-5, with TRBD1 as a possible D gene (5 bases). The CDR3 runs to 12 residues. Germline CDR1 reads SGHAT; CDR2 reads FQNNGV. V lost 5 bases, J lost 9 bases, and 13 bases lay in between. The CDR3 DNA follows: TGTGCCAGCAGCCCATCGCAAGGGGCCCAGTACTTC. Protein: CASSPSQGAQYF.

The V call is TRBV7-9, the J call TRBJ1-2; possible D gene TRBD1, 6 bases. Germline-derived CDR1 and CDR2 are SEHNR and FQNEAQ (reference sequence). The CDR3 contains 16 residues. Trimming shortened V by 1 base and J by 4 bases, and 16 bases separated the two germline ends. As DNA, the CDR3 is TGTGCCAGCAGCTTAGGAGGGCGGCAGGGGATCTATGGCTACACCTTC. Encoded protein: CASSLGGRQGIYGYTF.